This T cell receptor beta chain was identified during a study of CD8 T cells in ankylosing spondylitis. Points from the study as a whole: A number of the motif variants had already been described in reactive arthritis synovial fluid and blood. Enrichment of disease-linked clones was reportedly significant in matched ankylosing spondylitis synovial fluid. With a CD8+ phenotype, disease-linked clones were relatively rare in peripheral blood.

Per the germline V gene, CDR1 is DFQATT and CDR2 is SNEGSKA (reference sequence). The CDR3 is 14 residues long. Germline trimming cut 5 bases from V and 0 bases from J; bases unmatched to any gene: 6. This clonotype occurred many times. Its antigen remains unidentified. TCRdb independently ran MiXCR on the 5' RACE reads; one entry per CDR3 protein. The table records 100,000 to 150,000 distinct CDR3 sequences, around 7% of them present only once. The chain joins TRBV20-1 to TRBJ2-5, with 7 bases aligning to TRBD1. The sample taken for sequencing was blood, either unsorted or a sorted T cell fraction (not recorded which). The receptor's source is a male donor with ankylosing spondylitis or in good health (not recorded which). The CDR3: CSAFLGQYQETQYF. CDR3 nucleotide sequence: TGCAGTGCTTTCCTGGGACAGTACCAAGAGACCCAGTACTTC.